The present T cell receptor (beta chain) was sequenced within a study of cytomegalovirus exposure and HLA in healthy donors. Study-wide results and limits: Researchers counted around 150 TCR beta chains as cytomegalovirus-associated. CMV antigen specificity of a few CMV-associated chains was confirmed in vitro.

The donors formed part of the roughly 120-subject validation cohort, distinct from the approximately 630-subject first cohort. Data came from immunoSEQ multiplex PCR; TCRdb stores just in-frame clones and leaves some out. The table records approximately 180,000 clones, approximately 87% of them present only once. This clone was counted a few times. Its antigen is undetermined. Trimming cost V 1 base and J 5 bases, with 10 bases left between them. This CDR3 has 15 residues. The germline gives CDR1 SGHTS, CDR2 YDEGEE. Sequenced sample: PBMCs. The chain has TRBV5-8 and TRBJ1-6, with a possible D match to TRBD1 (5 bases). The receptor was isolated from a woman aged 25 to 45 in good health and CMV-seronegative. CDR3: CASSLTGYDNSPLHF. The DNA for the CDR3 is TGTGCCAGCAGCTTGACAGGTTACGATAATTCACCCCTCCACTTT.